This T cell receptor (beta chain) was found in a study of early T cells in non-severe SARS-CoV-2 infection. Study at large: Sequencing input comprised bulk RNA from unsorted whole blood; chain pairing was not available. General observations from the study: VDJdb matches were skewed toward anti-spike CD8 T cell responses.

The CDR3 covers 18 residues. Germline CDR1 SGHVS, CDR2 FQNEAQ. V lost 0 bases to trimming and J lost 4 bases; unmatched junction nucleotides: 12. Tagging with unique molecular identifiers was applied to individual cDNA molecules. From the 5' RACE reads, TCRdb called clonotypes with MiXCR, one entry per CDR3 protein. The sample records approximately 33,000 distinct CDR3 sequences, 3% to 4.5% being singletons. This clonotype qualifies as medium-sized. Its antigen is not known. The receptor was isolated from an adult who was a healthcare worker with PCR-confirmed SARS-CoV-2 infection or an uninfected control (not recorded which). This chain uses TRBV7-8 with TRBJ2-1; 7 bases are a match to TRBD2. The sample was whole blood. The CDR3 DNA is TGTGCCAGCAGCTTAGCCCACTCCGGCGGGAGTAAATACAATGAGCAGTTCTTC. Translating gives CASSLAHSGGSKYNEQFF.